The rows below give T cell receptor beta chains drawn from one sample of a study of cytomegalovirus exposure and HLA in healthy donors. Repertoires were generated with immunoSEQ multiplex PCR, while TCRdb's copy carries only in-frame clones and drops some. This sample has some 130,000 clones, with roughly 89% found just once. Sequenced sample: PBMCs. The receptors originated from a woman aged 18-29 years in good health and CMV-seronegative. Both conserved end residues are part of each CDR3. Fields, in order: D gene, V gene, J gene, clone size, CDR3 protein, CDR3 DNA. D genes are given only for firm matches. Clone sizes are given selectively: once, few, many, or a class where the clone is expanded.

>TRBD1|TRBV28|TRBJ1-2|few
CASSMGGAGGYGYTF
TGTGCCAGCAGTATGGGGGGTGCAGGGGGCTATGGCTACACCTTC
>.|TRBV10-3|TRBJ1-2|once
CAISEMAPQGYTF
TGTGCCATCAGTGAAATGGCCCCTCAGGGCTACACCTTC
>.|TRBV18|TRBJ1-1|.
CASSPLLPGGNEAFF
TGTGCCAGCTCACCACTTCTGCCGGGAGGAAATGAAGCTTTCTTT
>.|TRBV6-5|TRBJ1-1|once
CASSSSVYGWTEAFF
TGTGCCAGCAGTTCCTCAGTCTACGGGTGGACTGAAGCTTTCTTT
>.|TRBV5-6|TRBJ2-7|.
CAVGGLYEQYF
TGTGCTGTGGGGGGGCTGTACGAGCAGTACTTC
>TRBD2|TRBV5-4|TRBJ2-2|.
CASSPGLAEVGELFF
TGTGCCAGCAGCCCGGGACTAGCGGAAGTCGGGGAGCTGTTTTTT
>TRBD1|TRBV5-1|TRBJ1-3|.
CASSLRFRDSGNTIYF
TGCGCCAGCAGTTTGAGGTTTCGGGACAGTGGAAACACCATATATTTT
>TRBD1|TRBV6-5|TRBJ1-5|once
CASSPSGGHQPQHF
TGTGCCAGCAGCCCATCAGGGGGTCATCAGCCCCAGCATTTT
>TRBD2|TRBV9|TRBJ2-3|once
CASSVVLAGTPSTDTQYF
TGTGCCAGCAGCGTAGTACTAGCGGGGACTCCTAGCACAGATACGCAGTATTTT
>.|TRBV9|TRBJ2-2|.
CASAPWGLPNTGELFF
TGTGCCAGCGCCCCTTGGGGGCTTCCGAACACCGGGGAGCTGTTTTTT
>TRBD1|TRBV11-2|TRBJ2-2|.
CASNPIQGAGELFF
TGTGCCAGCAACCCCATACAGGGGGCCGGGGAGCTGTTTTTT
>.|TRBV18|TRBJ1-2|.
CASSLDSNYGYTF
TGTGCCAGCTCACTCGACAGTAACTATGGCTACACCTTC
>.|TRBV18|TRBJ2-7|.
CASSPNWGDEQYF
TGTGCCAGCTCCCCCAATTGGGGAGACGAGCAGTACTTC
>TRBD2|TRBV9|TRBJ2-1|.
CASSTPLYGGATNEQFF
TGTGCCAGCAGCACCCCCCTTTACGGGGGGGCGACGAATGAGCAGTTCTTC
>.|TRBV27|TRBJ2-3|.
CASSRGPADTQYF
TGTGCCAGCAGTAGAGGCCCCGCAGATACGCAGTATTTT
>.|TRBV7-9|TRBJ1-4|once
CASSPQGANEKLFF
TGTGCCAGCAGCCCACAGGGTGCTAATGAAAAACTGTTTTTT
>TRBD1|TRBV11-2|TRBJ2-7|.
CASSLERTGGPTAQYF
TGTGCCAGCAGCTTAGAAAGGACAGGGGGCCCTACGGCGCAGTACTTC
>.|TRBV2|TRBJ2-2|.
CASIQGEVGELFF
TGTGCCAGTATTCAGGGGGAGGTCGGGGAGCTGTTTTTT
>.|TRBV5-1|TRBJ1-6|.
CASSLGWGTYPPLHF
TGCGCCAGCAGCTTGGGTTGGGGCACCTACCCACCCCTCCACTTT
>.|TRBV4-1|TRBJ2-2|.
CASSQEFRVQAGELFF
TGCGCCAGCAGCCAAGAATTTCGGGTACAGGCCGGGGAGCTGTTTTTT
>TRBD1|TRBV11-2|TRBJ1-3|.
CASSIRGGQVGNTIYF
TGTGCCAGCAGCATTAGAGGGGGACAGGTCGGAAACACCATATATTTT
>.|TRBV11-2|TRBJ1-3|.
CASRYGTSLRSGNTIYF
TGTGCCAGCAGGTACGGGACTTCCCTTCGCTCTGGAAACACCATATATTTT
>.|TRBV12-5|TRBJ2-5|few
CASGLARETQYF
TGTGCTAGTGGTTTGGCCAGGGAGACCCAGTACTTC
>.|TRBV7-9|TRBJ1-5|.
CASSLNDAGQHF
TGTGCCAGCAGCTTAAATGACGCGGGGCAGCATTTT
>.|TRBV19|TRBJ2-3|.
CASSAGWDTQYF
TGTGCCAGTAGTGCAGGGTGGGATACGCAGTATTTT
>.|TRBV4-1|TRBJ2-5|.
CASSQEDTQAETQYF
TGCGCCAGCAGCCAAGAGGATACCCAGGCAGAGACCCAGTACTTC
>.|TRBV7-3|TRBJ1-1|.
CASSRQQNTEAFF
TGTGCCAGCAGCCGACAGCAGAACACTGAAGCTTTCTTT
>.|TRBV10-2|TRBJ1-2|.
CASSDAEVAYGYTF
TGCGCCAGCAGTGACGCTGAGGTGGCCTATGGCTACACCTTC
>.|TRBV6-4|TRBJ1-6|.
CASSDDRGNSPLHF
TGTGCCAGCAGTGACGATAGGGGTAATTCACCCCTCCACTTT
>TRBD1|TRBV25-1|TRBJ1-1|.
CASSERGDRGKVEAFF
TGTGCCAGCAGTGAAAGAGGGGACAGGGGAAAAGTTGAAGCTTTCTTT
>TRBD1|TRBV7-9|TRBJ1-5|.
CASSSRGTENQPQHF
TGTGCCAGCAGCTCTAGGGGGACAGAGAATCAGCCCCAGCATTTT
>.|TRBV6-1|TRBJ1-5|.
CASSDGFTGLGQPQHF
TGTGCCAGCAGTGATGGGTTTACGGGACTGGGCCAGCCCCAGCATTTT
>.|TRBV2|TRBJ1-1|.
CASTRAPEAFF
TGTGCCAGCACGAGGGCGCCTGAAGCTTTCTTT
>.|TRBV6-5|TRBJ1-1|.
CASSYTGGTEAFF
TGTGCCAGCAGTTACACGGGGGGCACTGAAGCTTTCTTT
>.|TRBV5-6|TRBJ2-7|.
CASSHVELSYEQYF
TGTGCCAGCAGCCATGTGGAGCTATCCTACGAGCAGTACTTC
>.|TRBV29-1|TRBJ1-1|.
CSSKQGSGTEAFF
TGCAGCTCAAAACAGGGATCGGGCACTGAAGCTTTCTTT
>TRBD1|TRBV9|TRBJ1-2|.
CASSSHTGVGGYTF
TGTGCCAGCAGCTCCCACACAGGGGTGGGCGGCTACACCTTC
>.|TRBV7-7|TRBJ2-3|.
CASSFAPAGVTDTQYF
TGTGCTAGCAGCTTCGCCCCCGCCGGAGTGACAGATACGCAGTATTTT
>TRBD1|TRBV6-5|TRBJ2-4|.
CASTPGGGPNIQYF
TGTGCCAGCACCCCAGGGGGCGGACCAAACATTCAGTACTTC
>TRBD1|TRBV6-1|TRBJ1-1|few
CASRYETGVAEAFF
TGTGCCAGCAGATATGAAACAGGGGTCGCTGAAGCTTTCTTT
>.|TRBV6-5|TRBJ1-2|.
CASSYSPRGNYGYTF
TGTGCCAGCAGTTACTCTCCCCGGGGGAACTATGGCTACACCTTC
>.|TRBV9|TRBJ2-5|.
CASSVAGAGKETQYF
TGTGCCAGCAGCGTAGCTGGCGCGGGGAAAGAGACCCAGTACTTC
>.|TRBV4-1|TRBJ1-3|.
CASSQSTLSGNTIYF
TGCGCCAGCAGCCAAAGTACTTTGTCTGGAAACACCATATATTTT
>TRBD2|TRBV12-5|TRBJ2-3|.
CASGPSTSADTQYF
TGTGCTAGTGGCCCTTCCACTAGCGCCGATACGCAGTATTTT
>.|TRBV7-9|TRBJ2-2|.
CASSSSLRGELFF
TGTGCCAGCAGCTCCTCCCTGAGGGGGGAGCTGTTTTTT
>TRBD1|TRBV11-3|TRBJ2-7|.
CASSLEKGATNSVTYEQYF
TGTGCCAGCAGCTTAGAGAAGGGGGCGACAAACTCCGTTACCTACGAGCAGTACTTC
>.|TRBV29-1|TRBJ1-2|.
CSVEGAGTNGYTF
TGCAGCGTTGAAGGCGCAGGTACGAATGGCTACACCTTC
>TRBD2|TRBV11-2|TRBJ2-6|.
CASSLVGAGGYPGANVLTF
TGTGCCAGCAGCTTAGTGGGTGCGGGGGGCTACCCTGGGGCCAACGTCCTGACTTTC
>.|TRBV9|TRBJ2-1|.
CASSGAPLSYNEQFF
TGTGCCAGCAGCGGGGCCCCCCTTTCCTACAATGAGCAGTTCTTC
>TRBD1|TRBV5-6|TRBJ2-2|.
CASSYGTGGWTGELFF
TGTGCCAGCAGCTACGGGACAGGGGGCTGGACCGGGGAGCTGTTTTTT
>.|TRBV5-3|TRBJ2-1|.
CARSPPPIVQEFF
TGTGCCAGAAGCCCCCCACCAATAGTTCAAGAGTTCTTC
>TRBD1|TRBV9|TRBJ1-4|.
CASSRDRSDEKLFF
TGTGCCAGCAGCCGGGACAGGAGCGATGAAAAACTGTTTTTT
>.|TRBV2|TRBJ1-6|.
CASPSQEGNSPLHF
TGTGCCAGCCCGAGTCAGGAGGGTAATTCACCCCTCCACTTT
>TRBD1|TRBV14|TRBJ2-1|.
CASSHLKTGLWNEQFF
TGTGCCAGCAGCCATTTAAAGACAGGGTTATGGAATGAGCAGTTCTTC
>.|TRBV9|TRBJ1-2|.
CASSPRTGYGYTF
TGTGCCAGCAGCCCCCGTACGGGTTATGGCTACACCTTC